The entry that follows covers one TCR beta chain sequence. The antigen remains unidentified. Profiling relied on immunoSEQ multiplex PCR, and the TCRdb table lists in-frame clones only, not all of them. The sample yields several thousand clones, around three quarters seen once. The data are from a study of OX40 agonist ivuxolimab in advanced cancers. General study points: More expanded clones were seen, on average, in CD8+ T cells than in CD4+. CD4+ and CD8+ blood T cells expanded clonally by week 6 at 0.1 to 3.0 mg/kg.

The sample consisted of CD4+ or CD8+ T cells sorted from blood, taken in a trial of the OX40 agonist ivuxolimab. This receptor was taken from an adult with an advanced solid tumor such as melanoma, head and neck, liver or kidney cancer.

CDR3 region: CASSIVSGGTEAFF. CDR3 sequence (DNA): TGTGCCAGTAGTATAGTCTCTGGGGGGACTGAAGCTTTCTTT. The chain uses TRBV19 and TRBJ1-1; the D gene is possibly TRBD1 (5 bases). Germline V CDR1 and CDR2: LNHDA, SQIVND (reference sequence). The V and J ends lost 1 base and 5 bases respectively, with 11 bases between them. The CDR3 is made up of 14 amino acids.